A selection of T cell receptor beta chains follows, all from one sample in a study of T cell responses to AZD1222 COVID-19 vaccine. TCRdb keeps only in-frame clones here, not all; method: immunoSEQ multiplex PCR. The profile shows about 200,000 clones, about 95% of them singletons. The specimen comprised peripheral blood, sampled 28 days after the second dose of the MenACWY control vaccine. All receptors derive from an adult who received the MenACWY meningococcal vaccine as a control. Each CDR3 is given with its conserved first and last residue. Each record gives: J gene, V gene, clone size, D gene, CDR3 length, CDR3 protein. D genes are given only for firm matches. Rows may omit the clone size; those that give it use once, few, many or a size class.

>TRBJ1-5|TRBV28|-|-|14
CASSFVEGGQPQHF
>TRBJ2-5|TRBV20-1|-|TRBD2|18
CSASPGLAGGPSQETQYF
>TRBJ1-4|TRBV18|-|TRBD1|17
CASSSGTGIGTNEKLFF
>TRBJ1-4|TRBV5-4|-|-|17
CASSLRADPSTNEKLFF
>TRBJ2-7|TRBV28|-|TRBD1|16
CASSEFPGQGAYEQYF
>TRBJ1-6|TRBV6-2/TRBV6-3|few|TRBD1|14
CASSDWGQSTPLHF
>TRBJ2-5|TRBV20-1|-|TRBD2|14
CSASIRGGHGTQYF
>TRBJ1-2|TRBV28|-|TRBD1|16
CASSLLRGRMGEGYTF
>TRBJ2-6|TRBV21-1|-|-|18
CASSKEWQNDSGANVLTF
>TRBJ2-3|TRBV9|-|-|16
CASSAGTRASTDTQYF
>TRBJ1-5|TRBV3-1/TRBV3-2|few|-|15
CASSQGPIAAQPQHF
>TRBJ1-2|TRBV19|-|-|14
CASSSQGESYGYTF
>TRBJ1-2|TRBV7-9|-|-|13
CASSLGSPYGYTF
>TRBJ2-1|TRBV5-1|-|TRBD2|17
CASSSGTSGSSYNEQFF
>TRBJ1-1|TRBV7-9|-|-|14
CASSLALTNTEAFF
>TRBJ1-5|TRBV6-2/TRBV6-3|-|-|14
CASSYARDHQPQHF
>TRBJ2-7|TRBV5-1|-|-|19
CASSLTNAGTASSPGEQYF
>TRBJ2-2|TRBV6-9|-|-|17
CASSYTHGRDGTGELFF
>TRBJ1-2|TRBV2|few|-|11
CASLPEYGYTF
>TRBJ1-4|TRBV25-1|-|TRBD1|17
CASSELVGTGDNEKLFF
>TRBJ2-7|TRBV15|-|-|15
CATSRDRQESHEQYF
>TRBJ2-2|TRBV11-2|-|-|16
CASRRPGTKNTGELFF
>TRBJ2-7|TRBV19|-|-|14
CASSVGNRANEQYF
>TRBJ1-2|TRBV6-2/TRBV6-3|-|-|17
CASSYSQGGKGNYGYTF
>TRBJ1-2|TRBV7-9|-|-|13
CASSPGTEYGYTF
>TRBJ1-1|TRBV9|-|-|13
CASSGLGNTEAFF
>TRBJ2-1|TRBV28|-|TRBD2|17
CASSLGRGRDSYNEQFF
>TRBJ2-7|TRBV27|-|-|13
CASSLSATYEQYF
>TRBJ1-1|TRBV5-6|once|-|15
CASSSQGAFDTEAFF
>TRBJ2-7|TRBV11-2|-|TRBD2|16
CASSLGAGGRTYEQYF
>TRBJ1-2|TRBV7-3|-|-|15
CASSFDRQTNYGYTF
>TRBJ2-7|TRBV28|-|TRBD2|12
CASSSSGREQYF
>TRBJ1-4|TRBV19|-|-|14
CATKRATSGEKLFF
>TRBJ2-1|TRBV28|-|-|14
CASRQGGAYNEQFF
>TRBJ1-2|TRBV5-1|-|-|12
CASSLAGYGYTF
>TRBJ2-7|TRBV28|-|-|13
CASSLQDNYEQYF
>TRBJ2-1|TRBV3-1/TRBV3-2|-|-|12
CASSQAGNEQFF
>TRBJ2-7|TRBV24-1|-|-|14
CATSESGTSGEQYF
>TRBJ1-1|TRBV6-5|-|TRBD1|15
CASSTRGSENTEAFF
>TRBJ2-5|TRBV10-3|-|TRBD1|17
CAISEPGQPGLGETQYF
>TRBJ1-1|TRBV11-2|few|TRBD1|16
CASSDPGTGLNTEAFF
>TRBJ1-2|TRBV28|-|-|13
CASSLNSAFGYTF
>TRBJ1-1|TRBV29-1|-|-|11
CSVLQDTEAFF
>TRBJ2-1|TRBV27|-|TRBD2|19
CASIPRGGLAGPGFNEQFF
>TRBJ1-2|TRBV19|-|-|16
CASSTPEGQHFYGYTF
>TRBJ2-1|TRBV28|-|TRBD2|15
CASTPAGGPLNEQFF
>TRBJ2-7|TRBV15|-|-|15
CATSRAAGESYEQYF
>TRBJ1-5|TRBV5-8|-|-|14
CASSRGFGNQPQHF
>TRBJ1-2|TRBV6-5|-|-|13
CASSSYRTYGYTF
>TRBJ2-1|TRBV6-2/TRBV6-3|-|-|12
CASSSTGWEQFF
>TRBJ2-2|TRBV18|-|TRBD2|17
CASSPAASGTNTGELFF
>TRBJ2-7|TRBV5-6|-|-|13
CASSLSRASEQYF
>TRBJ2-7|TRBV19|-|-|14
CASTPGRGSYEQYF
>TRBJ1-6|TRBV27|-|-|16
CASSSPRGGSGSPLHF
>TRBJ2-1|TRBV7-2|once|-|15
CASSYRQSSYNEQFF